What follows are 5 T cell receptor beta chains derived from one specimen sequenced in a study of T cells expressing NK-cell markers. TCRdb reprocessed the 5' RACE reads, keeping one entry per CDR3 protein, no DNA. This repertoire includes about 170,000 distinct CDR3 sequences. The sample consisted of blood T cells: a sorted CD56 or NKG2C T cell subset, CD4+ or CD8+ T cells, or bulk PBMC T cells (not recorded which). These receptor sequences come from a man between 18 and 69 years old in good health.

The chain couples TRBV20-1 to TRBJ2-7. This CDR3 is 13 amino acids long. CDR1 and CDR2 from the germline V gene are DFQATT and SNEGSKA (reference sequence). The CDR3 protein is CSVRDRIAYEQYF.

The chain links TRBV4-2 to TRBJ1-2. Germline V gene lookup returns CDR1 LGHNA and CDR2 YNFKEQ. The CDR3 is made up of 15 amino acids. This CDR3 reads CASSPWDGPNYGYTF.

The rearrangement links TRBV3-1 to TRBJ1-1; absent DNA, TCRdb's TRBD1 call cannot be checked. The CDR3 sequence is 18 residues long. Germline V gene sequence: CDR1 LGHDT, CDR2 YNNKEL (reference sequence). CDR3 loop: CASSQVYEGGTMNTEAFF. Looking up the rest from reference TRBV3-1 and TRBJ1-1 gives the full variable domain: DTAVSQTPKYLVTQMGNDKSIKCEQNLGHDTMYWYKQDSKKFLKIMFSYNNKELIINETVPNRFSPKSPDKAHLNLHINSLELGDSAVYFCASSQVYEGGTMNTEAFFGQGTRLTVV.

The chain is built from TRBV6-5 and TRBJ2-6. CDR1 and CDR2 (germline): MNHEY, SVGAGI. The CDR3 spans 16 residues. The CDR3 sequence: CASSYEVGSGANVLTF.

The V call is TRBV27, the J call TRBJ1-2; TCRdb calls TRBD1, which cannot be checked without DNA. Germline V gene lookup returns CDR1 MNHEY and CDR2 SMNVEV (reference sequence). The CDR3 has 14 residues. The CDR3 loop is CASSSIDRGEGYTF.